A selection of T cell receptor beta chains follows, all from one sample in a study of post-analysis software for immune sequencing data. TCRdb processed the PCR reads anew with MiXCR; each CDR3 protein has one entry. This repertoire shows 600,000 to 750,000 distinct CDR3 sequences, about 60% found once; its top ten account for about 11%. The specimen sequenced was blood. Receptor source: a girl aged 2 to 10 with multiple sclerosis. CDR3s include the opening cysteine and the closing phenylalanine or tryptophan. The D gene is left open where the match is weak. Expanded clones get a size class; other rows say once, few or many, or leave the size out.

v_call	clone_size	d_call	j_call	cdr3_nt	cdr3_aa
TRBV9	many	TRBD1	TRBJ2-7	TGTGCCAGCAGCGGAAGACCCGGGACAGCCTCCTACGAGCAGTACTTC	CASSGRPGTASYEQYF
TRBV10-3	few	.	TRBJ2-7	TGTGCCATCGGTAGCGGTCTCTCCTACGAGCAGTACTTC	CAIGSGLSYEQYF
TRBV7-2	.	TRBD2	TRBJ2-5	TGTGCCAGCAGCTTAGGGGATGCCCTAGCGGGAGAAGGAGAGACCCAGTACTTC	CASSLGDALAGEGETQYF
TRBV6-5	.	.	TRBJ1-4	TGTGCCAGCAGATCGGGGGTGGGTGAAAAGCTGTTTTTT	CASRSGVGEKLFF
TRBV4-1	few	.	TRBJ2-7	TGCGCCAGCAGTCCGACCGTTGGGAGATACGAGCAGTACTTC	CASSPTVGRYEQYF
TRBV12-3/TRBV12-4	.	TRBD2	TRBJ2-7	TGTGCCAGCAGTATAGGGACTAGCGACGACGAGCAGTACTTC	CASSIGTSDDEQYF
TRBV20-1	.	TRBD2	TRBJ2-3	TGCAGTGCTCCTCGGGGGGGCAAGGCAGATACGCAGTATTTT	CSAPRGGKADTQYF
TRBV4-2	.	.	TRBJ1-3	TGTGCCAGCAGCCACAGGGACCTCTCTGGAAACACCATATATTTT	CASSHRDLSGNTIYF
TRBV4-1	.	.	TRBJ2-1	TGCGCCAGCAGCTCAAGCGGAGTAAGGCCGTACAATGAGCAGTTCTTC	CASSSSGVRPYNEQFF
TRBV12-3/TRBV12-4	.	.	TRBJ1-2	TGTGCCAGCAGTTTAAGGGGGTATAACTATGGCTACACCTTC	CASSLRGYNYGYTF
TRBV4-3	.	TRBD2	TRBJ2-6	TGCGCCAGCAGCCAAGGGGGGGGTCCCGACTCTGGGGCCAACGTCCTGACTTTC	CASSQGGGPDSGANVLTF
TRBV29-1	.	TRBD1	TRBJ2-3	TGCAGCGTACTCGACAGGGAAAGGGATACGCAGTATTTT	CSVLDRERDTQYF
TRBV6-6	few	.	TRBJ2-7	TGTGCCAGCAGTTCTGGACAAGACTACGAGCAGTACTTC	CASSSGQDYEQYF
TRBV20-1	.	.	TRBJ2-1	TGCAGTGCTACGGTGGGAAGGGAGAATGAGCAGTTCTTC	CSATVGRENEQFF
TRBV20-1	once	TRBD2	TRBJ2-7	TGCAGTGCTCGGGGACTAGCGGGGGAACCCTACGAGCAGTACTTC	CSARGLAGEPYEQYF
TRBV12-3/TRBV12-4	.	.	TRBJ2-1	TGTGCCAGCAGTCTCACGAGGGATAACTACAATGAGCAGTTCTTC	CASSLTRDNYNEQFF
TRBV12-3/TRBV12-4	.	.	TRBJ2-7	TGTGCCAGCAGTGATCACTACTCCTACGAGCAGTACTTC	CASSDHYSYEQYF
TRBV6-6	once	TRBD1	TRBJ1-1	TGTGCCAGCAGTTACAGGGGGCAGGACACTGAAGCTTTCTTT	CASSYRGQDTEAFF
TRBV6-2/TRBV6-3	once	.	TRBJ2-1	TGTGCCAGCAGCCTATTCCACGGTAGTGGGGCCAATGAGCAGTTCTTC	CASSLFHGSGANEQFF
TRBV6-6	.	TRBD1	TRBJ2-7	TGTGCCAGCAGTTACTCCTCGGGACAGACCTACGAGCAGTACTTC	CASSYSSGQTYEQYF
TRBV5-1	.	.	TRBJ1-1	TGCGCCAGCAGCTGGGCGGGAGGGGGCACTGAAGCTTTCTTT	CASSWAGGGTEAFF
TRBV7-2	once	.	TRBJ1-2	TGTGCCAGCAGCTTATATGAGGGATCTAACTATGGCTACACCTTC	CASSLYEGSNYGYTF
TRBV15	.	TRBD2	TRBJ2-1	TGTGCCACCAGCAGTGAGCTACTAGCGGGGGCCTACAATGAGCAGTTCTTC	CATSSELLAGAYNEQFF
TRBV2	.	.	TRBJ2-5	TGTGCCACCATCGAAGAAGCTAGCGTCCAAGAGACCCAGTACTTC	CATIEEASVQETQYF
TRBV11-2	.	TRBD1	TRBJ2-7	TGTGCCAGCAGCTACGCCCGGGACAGGGTATCCTACGAGCAGTACTTC	CASSYARDRVSYEQYF
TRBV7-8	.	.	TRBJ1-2	TGTGCCAGCAGCTTAGAAGGGACGAGTGCTTATGGCTACACCTTC	CASSLEGTSAYGYTF
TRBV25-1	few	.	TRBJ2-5	TGTGCCAGCAGTGAGTCCCCTCCGCCCCTGACAGGCGAACAAGAGACCCAGTACTTC	CASSESPPPLTGEQETQYF
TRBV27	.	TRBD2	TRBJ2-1	TGTGCCAGCAGTTTAGCGGGAGAACCTTACAATGAGCAGTTCTTC	CASSLAGEPYNEQFF
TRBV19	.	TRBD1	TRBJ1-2	TGTGCCAGTTCAGGGGGCGAACACTATGGCTACACCTTC	CASSGGEHYGYTF
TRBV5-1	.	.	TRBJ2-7	TGCGCCAGCAGTATAAGGGATGGGGACGAGCAGTACTTC	CASSIRDGDEQYF
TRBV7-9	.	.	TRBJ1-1	TGTGCCAGCAGCGTCCCCCTCGGTCCCACCAGCACTGAAGCTTTCTTT	CASSVPLGPTSTEAFF